The next 29 T cell receptor beta chains were all read from a single sample in a study of blood T cell repertoires in COVID-19. Profiling relied on immunoSEQ multiplex PCR, and the TCRdb table lists in-frame clones only, not all of them. The sample carries roughly 180,000 clones, roughly four fifths recorded once. The specimen sequenced was peripheral blood. These receptors all come from a woman in her twenties or thirties with acute or convalescent COVID-19.

The rearrangement links TRBV6-1 to TRBJ1-4; no firm D call. Germline CDR1 MNHNS, CDR2 SASEGT. CDR3 length: 11 residues. Trimming left V 3 bases short and J 7 bases short, with 3 bases between. In nucleotides, the CDR3 is TGTGCCAGCAGTGACCGTGAAAAACTGTTTTTT. It yields the protein CASSDREKLFF.

This chain links TRBV30 with TRBJ1-1; D gene unclear. This CDR3 comprises 14 residues. Germline CDR1 and CDR2: GTSNPN and SVGIG (reference sequence). V was trimmed by 1 base and J by 3 bases, leaving 12 bases between them. The CDR3 DNA is TGTGCCTGGAGTGGCCTATCGAGAGACACTGAAGCTTTCTTT. Protein: CAWSGLSRDTEAFF.

This sequence joins TRBV25-1 and TRBJ2-7, with 7 bases that match TRBD1. With 8 bases clipped from V and 5 bases from J, the junction kept 12 bases outside the gene matches. CDR3 length: 14 residues. Germline CDR1 and CDR2: MGHDK and SYGVNS. CDR3 nucleotide sequence: TGTGCCAGCGGACGTAGGACAGGTCTAGACGAGCAGTACTTC. Protein: CASGRRTGLDEQYF.

This clone showed up just once. This chain joins TRBV5-6 and TRBJ2-3; TRBD2 might be the D (5 bases). Trimming stripped 2 bases from V and 8 bases from J, with 15 bases between. Germline V lookup: CDR1 SGHDT, CDR2 YYEEEE. CDR3 length: 14 amino acids. CDR3 sequence: CASSFRLKIGTQYF. CDR3 nucleotides: TGTGCCAGCAGCTTCCGACTAAAGATAGGTACGCAGTATTTT. Full variable domain (outside the CDR3, taken from reference TRBV5-6 and TRBJ2-3): DAGVTQSPTHLIKTRGQQVTLRCSPKSGHDTVSWYQQALGQGPQFIFQYYEEEERQRGNFPDRFSGHQFPNYSSELNVNALLLGDSALYLCASSFRLKIGTQYFGPGTRLTVL.

The chain employs TRBV11-3 and TRBJ2-5, with D possibly being TRBD2 (6 bases). The V end was cut by 5 bases, the J end by 4 bases, with 17 bases between. This CDR3 spans 15 amino acids. The V gene's germline CDR1 is SGHNT and CDR2 YENEEA. The CDR3 region has the DNA TGTGCCAGCAGCCCCCGAGGAGCGGGTGGAGAGACCCAGTACTTC. Protein sequence: CASSPRGAGGETQYF.

This clone was seen more than once but under ten times. The rearrangement uses TRBV28 and TRBJ1-1, with 8 bases fitting TRBD1. J gave up 4 bases and V 9 bases, and 7 bases lay outside the gene matches. This CDR3 is 13 amino acids long. Per germline, CDR1 MDHEN and CDR2 SYDVKM. In DNA, the CDR3 is TGTGCCAGTGGACAGGGATGGTTCACTGAAGCTTTCTTT. Translation gives CASGQGWFTEAFF.

V is TRBV12-3 or TRBV12-4 and J is TRBJ2-1; D not certain. Trimming cost V 5 bases and J 10 bases, with 12 bases left between them. The length of the CDR3 is 12 residues. CDR3 sequence: CASSLWVGEQFF. The CDR3 DNA sequence: TGTGCCAGCAGTCTGTGGGTCGGGGAGCAGTTCTTC.

A few counts support this clone. The CDR3 spells CASSLVAAGQVYEQYF. The CDR3 nucleotides are TGTGCCAGCAGCTTAGTAGCCGCGGGACAGGTGTACGAGCAGTACTTC. The chain couples TRBV7-2 to TRBJ2-7, with 8 bases matching TRBD1. This CDR3 has 16 amino acids. Losses at the gene ends were 1 base for V and 4 bases for J; bases not matched to a gene: 9. Germline V gives CDR1 SGHTA, CDR2 FQGNSA.

The chain is built from TRBV2 and TRBJ2-1; TRBD2 aligns across 9 bases. The germline gives CDR1 SNHLY, CDR2 FYNNEI. The junction had 12 bases not matched to a gene; V was cut back by 7 bases and J by 8 bases. There are 15 residues in the CDR3. The CDR3 DNA sequence: TGTGCCAGCACGCCTTTCGGTAGCGGGAGTTATGAGCAGTTCTTC. Translated, it gives CASTPFGSGSYEQFF.

The J gene is TRBJ1-2, the V gene TRBV5-1; a possible D gene is TRBD1 (5 bases). V lost 0 bases, J lost 6 bases, and 15 bases lay in between. This CDR3 contains 15 residues. The germline V gene encodes CDR1 SGHRS and CDR2 YFSETQ. The CDR3: CASSLEDPGIDGYTF. DNA for the CDR3: TGCGCCAGCAGCTTGGAAGACCCAGGGATCGATGGCTACACCTTC.

This rearrangement joins TRBV5-5 to TRBJ1-1; D is possibly TRBD1 (5 bases). The CDR3 sequence is 15 residues long. V lost 2 bases, J lost 1 base, and 12 bases lay in between. In germline, CDR1 is SGHKS, CDR2 YYEKEE (reference sequence). The CDR3: CASSLYWGANTEAFF. The CDR3 coding sequence is TGTGCCAGCAGCTTATACTGGGGCGCGAACACTGAAGCTTTCTTT.

The chain combines TRBV5-6 with TRBJ2-7; perhaps TRBD1 as D (5 bases). The germline gives CDR1 SGHDT, CDR2 YYEEEE. CDR3 length equals 15 residues. V dropped 1 base and J dropped 4 bases, with 15 bases sitting between them. CDR3 residues: CASSLLPRVEYEQYF. The CDR3 nucleotides read TGTGCCAGCAGCTTGCTACCCAGGGTAGAGTACGAGCAGTACTTC.

This clone has just one count. This sequence joins TRBV7-2 and TRBJ1-5; 9 bases are shared with TRBD1. From germline, CDR1 is SGHTA and CDR2 FQGNSA. With 5 bases clipped from V and 6 bases from J, the junction kept 5 bases outside the gene matches. The CDR3 is 14 amino acids. The chain's CDR3 is CASSGQDRGQPQHF. CDR3 DNA sequence: TGTGCCAGCAGCGGACAGGACAGGGGTCAGCCCCAGCATTTT.

The V gene is TRBV10-2, the J gene TRBJ1-1; 9 bases fit TRBD1. V dropped 3 bases and J dropped 5; count of bases not matched to a gene: 10. Looked up from germline, CDR1 is WSHSY and CDR2 is SAAADI. This CDR3 has 16 amino acids. The CDR3 coding sequence is TGCGCCAGCAGTGATACCCTAGGACAGGGGAATACTGAAGCTTTCTTT. Translating gives CASSDTLGQGNTEAFF.

In this sample, this clone turned up once. The J gene is TRBJ1-6, the V gene TRBV19, with D possibly being TRBD1 (5 bases). The CDR3 contains 15 residues. Looked up from germline, CDR1 is LNHDA and CDR2 is SQIVND (reference sequence). Trimming shortened V by 8 bases and J by 7 bases, and 18 bases separated the two germline ends. In DNA, the CDR3 is TGTGCCAGTCTCGAGATGCAGGGCTCGAATTCACCCCTCCACTTT. Translating gives CASLEMQGSNSPLHF.

The rearrangement joins TRBV15 to TRBJ1-4; D may be TRBD1 (6 bases). The germline CDR1 and CDR2 sequences are LNHNV and YYDKDF (reference sequence). V lost 2 bases to trimming and J lost 4 bases, with 8 bases between them. The CDR3 is 14 residues long. CDR3 sequence (DNA): TGTGCCACCAGCAGACAGGGGAATAATGAAAAACTGTTTTTT. Amino acid sequence: CATSRQGNNEKLFF.

This clone was observed a handful of times. This chain connects TRBV2 to TRBJ1-2, with D possibly TRBD1 on 5 matching bases. The CDR3 sequence is 16 residues long. Trimming cost V 7 bases and J 2 bases, with 20 bases left between them. Germline lookup yields CDR1 SNHLY and CDR2 FYNNEI. CDR3 nucleotide sequence: TGTGCCAGCAATCCTCGGTCCGTCGGGGGAAACTATGGCTACACCTTC. Translated, it gives CASNPRSVGGNYGYTF.

This chain joins TRBV12-3 or TRBV12-4 and TRBJ2-7; TRBD1 is a possible D gene (6 bases). The V and J ends lost 7 bases and 2 bases respectively, with 12 bases between them. The CDR3 sequence is 13 residues long. CDR3 region: CASNTGMTYEQYF. The DNA for the CDR3 is TGTGCCAGCAACACAGGGATGACCTACGAGCAGTACTTC.

V gene TRBV28 combines with J gene TRBJ2-3; tentatively, D is TRBD2 (7 bases). This CDR3 is 15 amino acids long. In germline, CDR1 is MDHEN, CDR2 SYDVKM. Between the trimmed V and J ends, which lost 8 bases and 0 bases, there was a span of 15 bases. CDR3 in amino acids: CASGGGGASTDTQYF. The CDR3 DNA is TGTGCCAGCGGCGGGGGCGGGGCGAGCACAGATACGCAGTATTTT.

The chain employs TRBV7-2 and TRBJ2-1; TRBD2 matches at 9 bases. Unmatched junction bases numbered 2, after V lost 5 bases and J lost 6 bases. The germline gives CDR1 SGHTA, CDR2 FQGNSA. The CDR3 has 13 residues. Here the CDR3 reads CASSQGLANEQFF. The CDR3 DNA follows: TGTGCCAGCAGCCAGGGACTAGCCAATGAGCAGTTCTTC.

This clone was seen only once. V usage is TRBV7-9 and J usage is TRBJ1-5, with D possibly TRBD1 on 6 matching bases. Germline CDR1 reads SEHNR; CDR2 reads FQNEAQ (reference sequence). This CDR3 is 14 amino acids long. V dropped 5 bases and J dropped 2 bases, with 10 bases sitting between them. CDR3 coding DNA: TGTGCCAGCAGCCGGGAGGGGGGCAATCAGCCCCAGCATTTT. As protein: CASSREGGNQPQHF.

V usage is TRBV14 and J usage is TRBJ1-1; the match to TRBD1 covers 7 bases. After removal of 3 bases from V and 8 bases from J, the junction contained 9 bases not matched to a gene. The germline V gene encodes CDR1 SGHDN and CDR2 FVKESK. The CDR3 is made up of 14 amino acids. CDR3: CASSHQRGTAEAFF. The CDR3 DNA is TGTGCCAGCAGCCACCAAAGGGGGACAGCAGAAGCTTTCTTT.

The genes are TRBV29-1 and TRBJ1-2, with a possible D match to TRBD1 (5 bases). Trimming cost V 2 bases and J 1 base, with 8 bases left between them. The CDR3 spans 13 residues. Germline CDR1 and CDR2: SQVTM and ANQGSEA. DNA of the CDR3: TGCAGCGTTGAAAATCAGGGTAACTATGGCTACACCTTC. Translating it yields CSVENQGNYGYTF. Drawing the rest from reference TRBV29-1 and TRBJ1-2, the complete variable domain is SAVISQKPSRDICQRGTSLTIQCQVDSQVTMMFWYRQQPGQSLTLIATANQGSEATYESGFVIDKFPISRPNLTFSTLTVSNMSPEDSSIYLCSVENQGNYGYTFGSGTRLTVV.

This chain joins TRBV15 and TRBJ1-2; tentative D call: TRBD1 (6 bases). Germline lookup yields CDR1 LNHNV and CDR2 YYDKDF (reference sequence). V was trimmed by 7 bases and J by 6 bases, leaving 18 bases between them. The CDR3 runs to 14 residues. For the CDR3, the DNA is TGTGCCACCACCACACTGACACAGGGAGATGGCTACACCTTC. The encoded protein is CATTTLTQGDGYTF.

The chain combines TRBV28 with TRBJ2-3; D possibly corresponds to TRBD2 (6 bases). V dropped 7 bases and J dropped 4 bases, with 21 bases sitting between them. This CDR3 has 16 amino acids. Per the germline V gene, CDR1 is MDHEN and CDR2 is SYDVKM. The CDR3 bases are TGTGCCAGCAAAATGGGGACTCCAGACAAGCCAGATACGCAGTATTTT. Translated, it gives CASKMGTPDKPDTQYF.

The V gene is TRBV27, the J gene TRBJ1-5; unclear D gene. The CDR3 is 12 amino acids. The V gene's germline CDR1 is MNHEY and CDR2 SMNVEV (reference sequence). V shed 3 bases and J shed 7 bases, with 7 bases lying between them. CDR3 protein: CASSFRGQPQHF. CDR3 DNA sequence: TGTGCCAGCAGTTTCAGAGGGCAGCCCCAGCATTTT.

With respect to this clone: Within the sample, other DNA sequences also encode this same CDR3. The rearrangement joins TRBV30 to TRBJ2-5; D call uncertain. Germline loops: CDR1 GTSNPN, CDR2 SVGIG (reference sequence). The CDR3 is 13 residues long. V was shortened by 0 bases and J by 2 bases, with 7 bases between the two germline ends. CDR3 residues: CAWSVQVQETQYF. The CDR3 DNA follows: TGTGCCTGGAGTGTTCAGGTTCAAGAGACCCAGTACTTC.

The chain is built from TRBV9 and TRBJ2-1, with 10 bases lining up with TRBD2. Germline V lookup: CDR1 SGDLS, CDR2 YYNGEE. With V trimmed by 4 bases and J by 4 bases, 11 bases remained unmatched. The length of the CDR3 is 17 residues. The CDR3 reads CASSSNPGTSEYNEQFF. The CDR3 region has the DNA TGTGCCAGCAGCTCCAACCCAGGGACTAGCGAATACAATGAGCAGTTCTTC. Drawing the rest from reference TRBV9 and TRBJ2-1, the complete variable domain is DSGVTQTPKHLITATGQRVTLRCSPRSGDLSVYWYQQSLDQGLQFLIQYYNGEERAKGNILERFSAQQFPDLHSELNLSSLELGDSALYFCASSSNPGTSEYNEQFFGPGTRLTVL.

This chain uses TRBV28 with TRBJ1-2; TRBD1 might be the D (6 bases). Germline CDR1 is MDHEN and CDR2 is SYDVKM. V was clipped by 7 bases and J by 6 bases, with 24 bases between them. The CDR3 runs 16 residues. CDR3 sequence reads: CASKKNWAGEINGYTF. The CDR3 region has the DNA TGTGCCAGCAAGAAAAATTGGGCAGGGGAAATCAATGGCTACACCTTC.